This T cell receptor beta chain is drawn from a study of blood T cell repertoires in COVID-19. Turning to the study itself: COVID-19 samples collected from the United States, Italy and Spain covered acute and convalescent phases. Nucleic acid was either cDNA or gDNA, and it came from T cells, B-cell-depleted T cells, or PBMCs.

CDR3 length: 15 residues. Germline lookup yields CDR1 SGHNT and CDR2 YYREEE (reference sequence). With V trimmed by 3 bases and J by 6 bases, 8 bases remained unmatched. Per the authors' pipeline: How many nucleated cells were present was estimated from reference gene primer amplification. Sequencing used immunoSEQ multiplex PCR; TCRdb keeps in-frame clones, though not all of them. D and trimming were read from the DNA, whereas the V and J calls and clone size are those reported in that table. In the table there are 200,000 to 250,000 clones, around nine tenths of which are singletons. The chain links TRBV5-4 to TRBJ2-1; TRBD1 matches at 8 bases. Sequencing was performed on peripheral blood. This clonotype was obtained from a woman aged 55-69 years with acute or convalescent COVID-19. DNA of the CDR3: TGTGCCAGCAGCTCCCCGCCGGGACAGGTCAATGAGCAGTTCTTC. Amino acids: CASSSPPGQVNEQFF.